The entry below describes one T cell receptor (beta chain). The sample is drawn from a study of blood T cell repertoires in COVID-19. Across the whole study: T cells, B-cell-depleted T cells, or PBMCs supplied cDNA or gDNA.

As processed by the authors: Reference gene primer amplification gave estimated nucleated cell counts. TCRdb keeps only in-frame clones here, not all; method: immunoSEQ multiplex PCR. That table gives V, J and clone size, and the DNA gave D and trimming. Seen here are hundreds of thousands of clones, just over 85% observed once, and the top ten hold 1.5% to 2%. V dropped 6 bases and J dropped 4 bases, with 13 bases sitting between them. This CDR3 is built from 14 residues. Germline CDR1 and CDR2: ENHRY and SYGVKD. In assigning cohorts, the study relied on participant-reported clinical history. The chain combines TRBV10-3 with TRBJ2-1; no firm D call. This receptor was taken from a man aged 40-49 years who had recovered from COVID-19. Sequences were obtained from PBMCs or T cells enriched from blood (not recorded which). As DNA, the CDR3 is TGTGCCATCAGGATCTCGGTACTATACAATGAGCAGTTCTTC. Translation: CAIRISVLYNEQFF.